The 23 T cell receptor beta chains reported below all come from one sample, sequenced in a study of identical twins. TCRdb independently ran MiXCR on the 5' RACE reads; one entry per CDR3 protein. The table includes under 1 million distinct CDR3 sequences, 9% to 15% detected once. These data also featured in a second study, about yellow fever vaccine responses in identical twins.

Sequencing was done on a sample of PBMCs. These receptors all stem from a woman under 30 in good health.

The chain employs TRBV7-9 and TRBJ2-7; TRBD1 agrees at 8 bases. CDR3 length equals 14 residues. Unmatched junction bases numbered 6, after V lost 5 bases and J lost 3 bases. Per germline, CDR1 SEHNR and CDR2 FQNEAQ (reference sequence). This CDR3 reads CASSRQGTHYEQYF. In DNA form, the CDR3 reads TGTGCCAGCAGCCGACAGGGGACCCACTACGAGCAGTACTTC.

This clonotype was counted many times. This sequence joins TRBV5-1 and TRBJ1-4; D gene ambiguous. Germline values: CDR1 SGHRS, CDR2 YFSETQ. V was cut by 0 bases and J by 5 bases, with 11 bases left in between. The CDR3 contains 15 residues. The CDR3 loop is CASSLDVGKNEKLFF. The CDR3 DNA reads TGCGCCAGCAGCTTGGACGTCGGCAAGAATGAAAAACTGTTTTTT.

This chain joins TRBV6-1 and TRBJ2-1; TRBD2 is a possible D gene (5 bases). Germline V lookup: CDR1 MNHNS, CDR2 SASEGT. The CDR3 has 13 residues. Trimming took 4 bases from V and 9 from J, leaving 13 bases between them. The CDR3 reads CASSGLAEGEQFF. The CDR3 DNA sequence: TGTGCCAGCAGTGGACTGGCCGAGGGTGAGCAGTTCTTC.

V usage is TRBV24-1 and J usage is TRBJ2-7; D gene uncertain. The CDR3 runs to 14 residues. CDR1 is KGHDR and CDR2 is SFDVKD in the germline V gene. V lost 4 bases, J lost 2 bases, and 11 bases lay in between. This chain's CDR3 is CATSDKPKTYEQYF. For the CDR3, the DNA is TGTGCCACCAGTGACAAACCAAAGACCTACGAGCAGTACTTC.

The J gene is TRBJ2-3, the V gene TRBV5-4; no reliable D call. There are 14 residues in the CDR3. V lost 4 bases to trimming and J lost 5 bases, with 14 bases between them. Germline V gives CDR1 SGHNT, CDR2 YYREEE (reference sequence). In nucleotides, the CDR3 is TGTGCCAGCAGCACGTACCTAGGTGAAGATACGCAGTATTTT. This translates into CASSTYLGEDTQYF.

This clonotype was found a few times. This chain links TRBV6-2 or TRBV6-3 with TRBJ2-7, with no clear D. CDR3 length: 14 residues. Germline V lookup: CDR1 MNHEY, CDR2 SVGEGT. Trimming removed 0 bases at V and 3 bases at J, with 9 bases between. CDR3 DNA: TGTGCCAGCAGTTACTCCCCGGCTGGCTACGAGCAGTACGTC. This gives the protein CASSYSPAGYEQYV.

This clonotype came up a few times. V gene TRBV5-1 combines with J gene TRBJ2-1; 9 bases are a match to TRBD1. This CDR3 contains 17 residues. Per the germline V gene, CDR1 is SGHRS and CDR2 is YFSETQ. With 4 bases clipped from V and 5 bases from J, the junction kept 13 bases outside the gene matches. For the CDR3, the DNA is TGCGCCAGCAGCCAACGTATCGACAGGGGGACCCACAATGAGCAGTTCTTC. Translated: CASSQRIDRGTHNEQFF.

V is TRBV20-1 and J is TRBJ2-7, with 10 nucleotides matching TRBD2. V shed 5 bases, J shed 4 bases, and the junction held 11 bases outside the gene matches. This CDR3 has 15 residues. Germline V gene data show CDR1 as DFQATT and CDR2 as SNEGSKA (reference sequence). CDR3 loop: CSAHGVAGGRYEQYV. CDR3 in DNA: TGCAGTGCTCACGGCGTAGCGGGGGGCAGGTACGAGCAGTACGTC.

The chain joins TRBV2 to TRBJ2-1, with TRBD1 matching over 7 bases. With 4 bases clipped from V and 6 bases from J, the junction kept 3 bases outside the gene matches. Germline assignment: CDR1 SNHLY and CDR2 FYNNEI. This CDR3 spans 13 amino acids. The DNA for the CDR3 is TGTGCCAGCAGTGCAGACAGGGCCAATGAGCAGTTCTTC. This codes for CASSADRANEQFF.

The table lists this clonotype with a few counts. This chain joins TRBV6-5 and TRBJ2-7; D gene unclear. CDR3 length: 14 residues. The germline V gene has CDR1 MNHEY and CDR2 SVGAGI. Deletions cut 2 bases from V and 6 bases from J, with 14 bases between. The CDR3 reads CASSYEFLVVEQYF. The CDR3 nucleotides are TGTGCCAGCAGTTACGAGTTCCTAGTAGTCGAGCAGTACTTC.

The V gene is TRBV29-1, the J gene TRBJ2-1; TRBD1 might be the D (6 bases). The CDR3 covers 13 residues. Germline V gene data show CDR1 as SQVTM and CDR2 as ANQGSEA. The V gene lost 6 bases and the J gene lost 7 bases, with 16 bases spanning the gap. CDR3 sequence: CSVTGSKWNEQFF. The DNA for the CDR3 is TGCAGCGTCACAGGGAGTAAGTGGAATGAGCAGTTCTTC.

V usage is TRBV5-1 and J usage is TRBJ1-4; D is ambiguous. V shed 4 bases and J shed 4 bases, with 11 bases lying between them. Per the germline V gene, CDR1 is SGHRS and CDR2 is YFSETQ. The CDR3 runs to 14 residues. In nucleotides, the CDR3 is TGCGCCAGCAGCCCCGCAGTTGGTAATGAAAAACTGTTTTTT. This codes for CASSPAVGNEKLFF. Full variable domain (rest looked up from reference TRBV5-1 and TRBJ1-4): KAGVTQTPRYLIKTRGQQVTLSCSPISGHRSVSWYQQTPGQGLQFLFEYFSETQRNKGNFPGRFSGRQFSNSRSEMNVSTLELGDSALYLCASSPAVGNEKLFFGSGTQLSVL.

This clonotype was seen a handful of times. The J gene is TRBJ2-7, the V gene TRBV7-2; D not resolved. Germline lookup yields CDR1 SGHTA and CDR2 FQGNSA. V lost 5 bases and J lost 2, with 10 bases in between. The length of the CDR3 is 13 residues. The CDR3, as DNA: TGTGCCAGCAGCGTTGCGGTCCCCTACGAGCAGTACTTC. This sequence encodes CASSVAVPYEQYF.

The rearrangement joins TRBV10-3 to TRBJ2-7, with D hard to call. Trimming pared 5 bases from V and 12 bases from J, leaving 8 bases between. The CDR3 sequence is 9 residues long. Germline V CDR1 and CDR2: ENHRY, SYGVKD. The CDR3: CAISSGRYV. For the CDR3, the DNA is TGTGCCATCAGTTCCGGTCGGTACGTC.

This clonotype was seen a few times. The rearrangement links TRBV7-3 to TRBJ1-2, with D possibly matching TRBD1 (5 bases). V dropped 8 bases and J dropped 0 bases, with 19 bases sitting between them. The CDR3 loop spans 16 amino acids. CDR1 and CDR2 from the germline V gene are SGHTA and FQGTGA. As DNA, the CDR3 is TGTGCCAGCCTCAGTCGGGGCGAATCCTCTAACTATGGCTACACCTTC. Translated: CASLSRGESSNYGYTF.

This clonotype has at least ten counts. The V call is TRBV4-1, the J call TRBJ2-3; 7 bases fit TRBD2. CDR1 is MGHRA and CDR2 is YSYEKL in the germline V gene. Trimming took 5 bases from V and 3 from J; bases not matched to a gene: 2. The CDR3 consists of 13 residues. The CDR3 sequence is CASSRLATDTQYF. The CDR3 coding sequence is TGCGCCAGCAGCAGACTAGCTACAGATACGCAGTATTTT.

This clonotype was seen a handful of times. The V call is TRBV4-2, the J call TRBJ1-5; 7 positions agree with TRBD1. CDR3 length: 14 amino acids. The V gene's germline CDR1 is LGHNA and CDR2 YNFKEQ. The junction had 10 bases not matched to a gene; V was cut back by 8 bases and J by 6 bases. In DNA, the CDR3 is TGTGCCAGCGCACAGGGGCACCAATCTCAGCCCCAGCATTTT. It yields the protein CASAQGHQSQPQHF.

The gene calls are TRBV12-3 or TRBV12-4 and TRBJ2-1; perhaps TRBD2 as D (5 bases). The CDR3 runs 15 residues. V lost 3 bases and J 8 bases, leaving 17 bases between the germline ends. Written as DNA, the CDR3 is TGTGCCAGCAGTTTGAGGTTAGCTAGCTCGGATGAGCAGTTCTTC. Translation gives CASSLRLASSDEQFF.

This rearrangement joins TRBV12-3 or TRBV12-4 to TRBJ1-2; no clear D gene. This CDR3 contains 13 residues. Trimming pared 6 bases from V and 3 bases from J, leaving 11 bases between. In DNA, the CDR3 is TGTGCCAGCAGCCAAACAGCTCACTATGGCTACACCTTC. It codes for CASSQTAHYGYTF.

The rearrangement links TRBV20-1 to TRBJ2-1; D assignment may be TRBD1 or TRBD2 (5 bases each). The CDR3 is 11 residues long. V lost 7 bases to trimming and J lost 9 bases, with 13 bases between them. The germline gives CDR1 DFQATT, CDR2 SNEGSKA (reference sequence). DNA for the CDR3: TGCAGTGTCGACCGAGGGGTTGAGCAGTTCTTC. This codes for CSVDRGVEQFF.

This clonotype was observed a handful of times. The chain has TRBV9 and TRBJ1-2; TRBD1 agrees at 7 bases. J lost 4 bases, V lost 5 bases, and 5 bases had no gene match. Germline V lookup: CDR1 SGDLS, CDR2 YYNGEE. This CDR3 contains 13 residues. CDR3 nucleotides: TGTGCCAGCAGATCCCAGGGGGTCTATGGCTACACCTTC. Residues: CASRSQGVYGYTF.

The sample holds a few counts of this clonotype. The chain couples TRBV11-1 to TRBJ2-7; unclear D gene. The length of the CDR3 is 12 residues. V lost 3 bases and J 3 bases, leaving 6 bases between the germline ends. Germline V CDR1 and CDR2: SGHAT, FQDESV (reference sequence). The CDR3 coding sequence is TGTGCCAGCAGCTTCTCGGTCTACGAGCAGTACGTC. It is translated as CASSFSVYEQYV.

This clonotype showed up just a few times. The V and J genes are TRBV9 and TRBJ2-1; D is possibly TRBD2 (6 bases). Germline V lookup: CDR1 SGDLS, CDR2 YYNGEE. Trimming took 4 bases from V and 8 from J, leaving 22 bases between them. This CDR3 comprises 16 residues. The CDR3 loop is CASSLREAIRNDEQFF. CDR3 bases: TGTGCCAGCAGCCTTAGGGAGGCAATCCGAAACGATGAGCAGTTCTTC.